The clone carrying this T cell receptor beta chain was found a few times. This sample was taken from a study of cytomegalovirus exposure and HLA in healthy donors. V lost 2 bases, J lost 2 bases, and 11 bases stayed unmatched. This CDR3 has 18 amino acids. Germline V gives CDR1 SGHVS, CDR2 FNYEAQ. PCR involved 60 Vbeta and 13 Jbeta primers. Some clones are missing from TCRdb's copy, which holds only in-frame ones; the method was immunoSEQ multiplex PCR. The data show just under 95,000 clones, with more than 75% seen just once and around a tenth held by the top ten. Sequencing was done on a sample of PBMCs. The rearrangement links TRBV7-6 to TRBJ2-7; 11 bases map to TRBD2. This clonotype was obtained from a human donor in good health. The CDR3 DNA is TGTGCCAGCAGCTTAAGAGCGCTAGCGGGAGGACGAACCTACGAGCAGTACTTC. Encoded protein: CASSLRALAGGRTYEQYF.